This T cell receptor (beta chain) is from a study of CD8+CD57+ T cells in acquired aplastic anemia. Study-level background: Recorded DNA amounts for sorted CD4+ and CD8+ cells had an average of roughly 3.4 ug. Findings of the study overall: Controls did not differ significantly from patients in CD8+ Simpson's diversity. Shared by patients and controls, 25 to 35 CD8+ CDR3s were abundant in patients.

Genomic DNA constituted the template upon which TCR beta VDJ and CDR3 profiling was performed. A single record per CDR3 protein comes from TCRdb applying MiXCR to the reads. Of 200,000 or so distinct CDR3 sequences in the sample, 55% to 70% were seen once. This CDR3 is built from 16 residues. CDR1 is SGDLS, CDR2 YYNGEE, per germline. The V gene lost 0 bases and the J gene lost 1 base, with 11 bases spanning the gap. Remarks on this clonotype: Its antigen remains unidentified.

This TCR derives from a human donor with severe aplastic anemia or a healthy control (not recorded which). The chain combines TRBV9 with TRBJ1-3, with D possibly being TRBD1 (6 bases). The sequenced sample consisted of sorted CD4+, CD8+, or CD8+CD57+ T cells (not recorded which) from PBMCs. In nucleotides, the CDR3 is TGTGCCAGCAGCGTAGCGGGGGGCGGATCTGGAAACACCATATATTTT. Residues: CASSVAGGGSGNTIYF. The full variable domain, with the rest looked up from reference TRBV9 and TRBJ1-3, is DSGVTQTPKHLITATGQRVTLRCSPRSGDLSVYWYQQSLDQGLQFLIQYYNGEERAKGNILERFSAQQFPDLHSELNLSSLELGDSALYFCASSVAGGGSGNTIYFGEGSWLTVV.